This T cell receptor (beta chain) was found in a study of shared clonotypes between healthy human individuals. Study details: There were three CD4 naive, three CD4 memory, two CD8 naive and one CD8 memory plates per donor. Whole-study findings and limits: Non-shared clonotypes were found to have lower generation probabilities than the clonotypes that were shared by all four of the sorted-subset donors.

The CDR3 sequence is 16 residues long. Unmatched junction bases numbered 5, after V lost 4 bases and J lost 0 bases. Germline V gene lookup returns CDR1 MNHEY and CDR2 SVGAGI. Study donors comprised healthy, HIV-negative adults devoid of recent acute infection or vaccination. Every subset had its genomic DNA shared out evenly among several immunoSEQ plates. Assay used: immunoSEQ multiplex PCR; TCRdb lists only in-frame clones, some missing. The table includes some 2.1 million clones, 95% detected once. For this clone: Its antigen is unknown.

Sample: naive CD4+ T cells sorted from blood. Documented subset: CD45RA+ positively selected. The chain uses TRBV6-5 and TRBJ2-4; 8 nucleotides align to TRBD2. The source is a young man in good health. The CDR3 sequence is CASSSRRGVAKNIQYF. The DNA for the CDR3 is TGTGCCAGCAGTTCTCGGCGGGGGGTAGCCAAAAACATTCAGTACTTC.